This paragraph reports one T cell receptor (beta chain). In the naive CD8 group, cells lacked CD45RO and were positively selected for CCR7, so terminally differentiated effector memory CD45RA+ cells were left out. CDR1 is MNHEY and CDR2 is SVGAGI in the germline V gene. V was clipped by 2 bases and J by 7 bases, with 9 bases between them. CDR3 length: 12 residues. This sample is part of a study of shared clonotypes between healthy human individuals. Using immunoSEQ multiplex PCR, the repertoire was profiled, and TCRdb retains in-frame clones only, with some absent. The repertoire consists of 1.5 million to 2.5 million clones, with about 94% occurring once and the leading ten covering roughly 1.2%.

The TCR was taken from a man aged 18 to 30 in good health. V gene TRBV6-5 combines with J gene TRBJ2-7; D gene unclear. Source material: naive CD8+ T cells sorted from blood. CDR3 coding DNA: TGTGCCAGCAGTTACGGGCCTGCAGAGCAGTACTTC. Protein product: CASSYGPAEQYF.